A selection of T cell receptor beta chains follows, all from one sample in a study of T cell responses to AZD1222 COVID-19 vaccine. Assay used: immunoSEQ multiplex PCR; TCRdb lists only in-frame clones, some missing. The sample contains about 86,000 clones, 90% of which appear only once. Specimen: peripheral blood, collected on day 0 of AZD1222 vaccination. All receptors come from an adult in good health. Each CDR3 is given with its conserved first and last residue. D genes are given only for firm matches. Clone size, where shown, is once, few, many, or a class for clones that have expanded.

j_gene: TRBJ1-4
abundance: few
v_gene: TRBV28
d_gene: -
len: 14
CDR3nt: TGTGCCAGCAGCCCCGGGGGGGCTGATGAAAAACTGTTTTTT
CDR3aa: CASSPGGADEKLFF

j_gene: TRBJ2-1
abundance: once
v_gene: TRBV20-1
d_gene: -
len: 11
CDR3nt: TGCAGTGCTTTCCGGATAGCAGAGCAGTTCTTC
CDR3aa: CSAFRIAEQFF

j_gene: TRBJ1-4
abundance: -
v_gene: TRBV5-1
d_gene: -
len: 14
CDR3nt: TGCGCCAGCAGCGCGACAGTCACGACCGAAAAACTGTTTTTT
CDR3aa: CASSATVTTEKLFF

j_gene: TRBJ2-5
abundance: -
v_gene: TRBV5-1
d_gene: -
len: 12
CDR3nt: TGCGCCAGCAGCTTGACCCAAGAGACCCAGTACTTC
CDR3aa: CASSLTQETQYF

j_gene: TRBJ2-7
abundance: -
v_gene: TRBV19
d_gene: -
len: 12
CDR3nt: TGTGCCAGTGGTTCGGACGGCTACGAGCAGTACTTC
CDR3aa: CASGSDGYEQYF

j_gene: TRBJ2-1
abundance: -
v_gene: TRBV3-1/TRBV3-2
d_gene: -
len: 16
CDR3nt: TGTGCCAGCAGCGACCCAGGGCATGGTTCCTACAATGAGCAGTTCTTC
CDR3aa: CASSDPGHGSYNEQFF

j_gene: TRBJ2-7
abundance: -
v_gene: TRBV18
d_gene: -
len: 12
CDR3nt: TGTGCCAGCTCACCAAGCAGCATCGGGCAGTACTTC
CDR3aa: CASSPSSIGQYF

j_gene: TRBJ2-7
abundance: -
v_gene: TRBV7-8
d_gene: TRBD1
len: 14
CDR3nt: TGTGCCAGCAGCTTAGGGGACAGGTTATACGAGCAGTACTTC
CDR3aa: CASSLGDRLYEQYF

j_gene: TRBJ1-2
abundance: -
v_gene: TRBV18
d_gene: -
len: 15
CDR3nt: TGTGCCAGCTCACCGGCAGCAGAGTCTAACTATGGCTACACCTTC
CDR3aa: CASSPAAESNYGYTF

j_gene: TRBJ2-2
abundance: -
v_gene: TRBV9
d_gene: TRBD2
len: 16
CDR3nt: TGTGCCAGCAGCGTAGATCTACCCCGGGGGGCCGGGGAGCTGTTTTTT
CDR3aa: CASSVDLPRGAGELFF

j_gene: TRBJ1-4
abundance: few
v_gene: TRBV5-4
d_gene: -
len: 15
CDR3nt: TGTGCCAGCAGCTTGGGTGGGAGTCAAAATGAAAAACTGTTTTTT
CDR3aa: CASSLGGSQNEKLFF

j_gene: TRBJ2-1
abundance: -
v_gene: TRBV7-8
d_gene: -
len: 16
CDR3nt: TGTGCCAGCAGCGCCACAGGTCCAGTTGGTTACAATGAGCAGTTCTTC
CDR3aa: CASSATGPVGYNEQFF

j_gene: TRBJ2-2
abundance: once
v_gene: TRBV10-1
d_gene: -
len: 14
CDR3nt: TGCGCCAGCAGTGAGTACGGTACCACCGGGGAGCTGTTTTTT
CDR3aa: CASSEYGTTGELFF

j_gene: TRBJ1-1
abundance: -
v_gene: TRBV7-9
d_gene: -
len: 13
CDR3nt: TGTGCCAGCAGCTTATCTAAGAACACTGAAGCTTTCTTT
CDR3aa: CASSLSKNTEAFF

j_gene: TRBJ1-1
abundance: -
v_gene: TRBV3-1/TRBV3-2
d_gene: TRBD1
len: 12
CDR3nt: TGTGCCAGCAGCCAAGAGGACAGGGAAACTTTCTTT
CDR3aa: CASSQEDRETFF

j_gene: TRBJ2-5
abundance: -
v_gene: TRBV3-1/TRBV3-2
d_gene: -
len: 15
CDR3nt: TGTGCCAGCAGCCAAGGGGGAACCCGCCAAGAGACCCAGTACTTC
CDR3aa: CASSQGGTRQETQYF

j_gene: TRBJ2-5
abundance: few
v_gene: TRBV5-1
d_gene: -
len: 13
CDR3nt: TGCGCCAGCAGCTTGGGAGGGGGGCCGGACCAGTACTTC
CDR3aa: CASSLGGGPDQYF

j_gene: TRBJ2-5
abundance: -
v_gene: TRBV6-5
d_gene: TRBD2
len: 15
CDR3nt: TGTGCCAGCAGTTATGTAGCGGGGGGCCAAGAGACCCAGTACTTC
CDR3aa: CASSYVAGGQETQYF

j_gene: TRBJ2-5
abundance: once
v_gene: TRBV9
d_gene: -
len: 15
CDR3nt: TGTGCCAGCAGCGCGGGACCCCCTAACCAAGAGACCCAGTACTTC
CDR3aa: CASSAGPPNQETQYF

j_gene: TRBJ1-3
abundance: -
v_gene: TRBV7-9
d_gene: TRBD1
len: 16
CDR3nt: TGTGCCAGCAGCTTAGCGCAGCCAGGGGGTGGAAACACCATATATTTT
CDR3aa: CASSLAQPGGGNTIYF

j_gene: TRBJ1-5
abundance: -
v_gene: TRBV19
d_gene: -
len: 14
CDR3nt: TGTGCCAGTAGTATAGTGAGGGGGACTCAGCCCCAGCATTTT
CDR3aa: CASSIVRGTQPQHF

j_gene: TRBJ1-6
abundance: -
v_gene: TRBV12-3/TRBV12-4
d_gene: -
len: 13
CDR3nt: TGTGCCAGCAGCCCCTTAAATAGCTCACCCCTCCACTTT
CDR3aa: CASSPLNSSPLHF

j_gene: TRBJ1-1
abundance: -
v_gene: TRBV3-1/TRBV3-2
d_gene: -
len: 14
CDR3nt: TGTGCCAGCAGCCAAGTAGCAGGAAACACTGAAGCTTTCTTT
CDR3aa: CASSQVAGNTEAFF

j_gene: TRBJ2-5
abundance: -
v_gene: TRBV18
d_gene: -
len: 15
CDR3nt: TGTGCCAGCTCGATAAACGAAATAGATATGGAGACCCAGTACTTC
CDR3aa: CASSINEIDMETQYF

j_gene: TRBJ1-5
abundance: -
v_gene: TRBV2
d_gene: -
len: 15
CDR3nt: TGTGCCAGCAGTGCCGGGGAAGATAGCAATCAGCCCCAGCATTTT
CDR3aa: CASSAGEDSNQPQHF

j_gene: TRBJ2-1
abundance: -
v_gene: TRBV29-1
d_gene: TRBD2
len: 14
CDR3nt: TGCAGCGTCGCTGGACTAGCGGGGGACAATGAGCAGTTCTTC
CDR3aa: CSVAGLAGDNEQFF

j_gene: TRBJ2-2
abundance: once
v_gene: TRBV9
d_gene: -
len: 17
CDR3nt: TGTGCCAGCAGCGCCGAATATCGCCAGCGTAACACCGGGGAGCTGTTTTTT
CDR3aa: CASSAEYRQRNTGELFF

j_gene: TRBJ1-6
abundance: -
v_gene: TRBV9
d_gene: -
len: 15
CDR3nt: TGTGCCAGCAGCGTAGACACAGGGTGGGACTCACCCCTCCACTTT
CDR3aa: CASSVDTGWDSPLHF

j_gene: TRBJ2-1
abundance: -
v_gene: TRBV5-1
d_gene: TRBD2
len: 16
CDR3nt: TGCGCCAGCAGCCCATGGACTAGCGGGAGCGTTCGTGAGCAGTTCTTC
CDR3aa: CASSPWTSGSVREQFF

j_gene: TRBJ1-1
abundance: -
v_gene: TRBV5-6
d_gene: -
len: 11
CDR3nt: TGTGCCAGCTCCAGAGAGACCGAAGCTTTCTTT
CDR3aa: CASSRETEAFF

j_gene: TRBJ1-5
abundance: -
v_gene: TRBV5-6
d_gene: TRBD1
len: 16
CDR3nt: TGTGCCAGCAGCACCAGACAGGGCCTTAGCAATCAGCCCCAGCATTTT
CDR3aa: CASSTRQGLSNQPQHF

j_gene: TRBJ2-2
abundance: -
v_gene: TRBV27
d_gene: -
len: 13
CDR3nt: TGTGCCAGCCGGGGAGGATTGTACGGGGAGCTGTTTTTT
CDR3aa: CASRGGLYGELFF

j_gene: TRBJ1-4
abundance: -
v_gene: TRBV15
d_gene: -
len: 15
CDR3nt: TGTGCCACCAGCAGGTCGGGGGGCGCTTATGAAAAACTGTTTTTT
CDR3aa: CATSRSGGAYEKLFF

j_gene: TRBJ2-7
abundance: -
v_gene: TRBV30
d_gene: -
len: 16
CDR3nt: TGTGCCTGGAGTCAGGGGCCTAGCGGAGAGTTGTTTTGGCAGTACTTC
CDR3aa: CAWSQGPSGELFWQYF

j_gene: TRBJ2-2
abundance: once
v_gene: TRBV29-1
d_gene: -
len: 14
CDR3nt: TGCAGCGTCACCGAATTTGGGGACACCGGGGAGCTGTTTTTT
CDR3aa: CSVTEFGDTGELFF

j_gene: TRBJ2-7
abundance: -
v_gene: TRBV18
d_gene: -
len: 14
CDR3nt: TGTGCCAGCTCGCCGGACAGTCTCTCCTACGAGCAGTACTTC
CDR3aa: CASSPDSLSYEQYF

j_gene: TRBJ1-2
abundance: -
v_gene: TRBV2
d_gene: -
len: 14
CDR3nt: TGTGCCAGCAGTGAGGGAGGGCCCCTCTATGGCTACACCTTC
CDR3aa: CASSEGGPLYGYTF

j_gene: TRBJ2-7
abundance: -
v_gene: TRBV5-1
d_gene: -
len: 13
CDR3nt: TGCGCCAGCAGCTTGGCGCCCTCCTACGAGCAGTACTTC
CDR3aa: CASSLAPSYEQYF

j_gene: TRBJ2-1
abundance: -
v_gene: TRBV5-4
d_gene: -
len: 12
CDR3nt: TGTGCCAGCAGCTTGGACAGGCTCCGCGAGTTCTTC
CDR3aa: CASSLDRLREFF

j_gene: TRBJ1-2
abundance: -
v_gene: TRBV15
d_gene: -
len: 16
CDR3nt: TGTGCCACCAGCAGAGAGGCATATCAGGGGAACTATGGCTACACCTTC
CDR3aa: CATSREAYQGNYGYTF

j_gene: TRBJ1-5
abundance: -
v_gene: TRBV7-9
d_gene: -
len: 14
CDR3nt: TGTGCCAGCAGCTTAGCGTATAGCAATCAGCCCCAGCATTTT
CDR3aa: CASSLAYSNQPQHF

j_gene: TRBJ1-5
abundance: -
v_gene: TRBV5-1
d_gene: -
len: 13
CDR3nt: TGCGCCAGCAGCTTACAGGGAGATCAGCCCCAGCATTTT
CDR3aa: CASSLQGDQPQHF

j_gene: TRBJ1-4
abundance: -
v_gene: TRBV2
d_gene: -
len: 13
CDR3nt: TGTGCCAGCAGTGCGGACATTAGAGAAAAACTGTTTTTT
CDR3aa: CASSADIREKLFF

j_gene: TRBJ2-1
abundance: -
v_gene: TRBV30
d_gene: -
len: 12
CDR3nt: TGTGCCTGGAGATTTGGGTACAATGAGCAGTTCTTC
CDR3aa: CAWRFGYNEQFF

j_gene: TRBJ2-7
abundance: -
v_gene: TRBV18
d_gene: TRBD1
len: 14
CDR3nt: TGTGCCAGCTCACCACCGGCAGGGGGTTACGAGCAGTACTTC
CDR3aa: CASSPPAGGYEQYF

j_gene: TRBJ1-1
abundance: -
v_gene: TRBV24-1
d_gene: -
len: 12
CDR3nt: TGTGCCACCAGTTCGGGTGGAACTGAAGCTTTCTTT
CDR3aa: CATSSGGTEAFF

j_gene: TRBJ1-3
abundance: -
v_gene: TRBV15
d_gene: -
len: 15
CDR3nt: TGTGCCACCAGCAGAGATCAGGTCTCTGGAAACACCATATATTTT
CDR3aa: CATSRDQVSGNTIYF

j_gene: TRBJ1-2
abundance: -
v_gene: TRBV19
d_gene: -
len: 16
CDR3nt: TGTGCCAGTAGCAAAACGGCACGCCAGACACTCTATGGCTACACCTTC
CDR3aa: CASSKTARQTLYGYTF

j_gene: TRBJ1-2
abundance: -
v_gene: TRBV28
d_gene: -
len: 15
CDR3nt: TGTGCCAGCAGTCTGGGACCTGATAATAACTATGGCTACACCTTC
CDR3aa: CASSLGPDNNYGYTF

j_gene: TRBJ2-3
abundance: -
v_gene: TRBV23-1
d_gene: -
len: 15
CDR3nt: TGCGCCAGCAGTCAATCGATGGACGGACCAGATACGCAGTATTTT
CDR3aa: CASSQSMDGPDTQYF

j_gene: TRBJ1-4
abundance: -
v_gene: TRBV6-5
d_gene: -
len: 16
CDR3nt: TGTGCCAGCAGTTTATTGCCGGGACGCGGGGCCGAAAAACTGTTTTTT
CDR3aa: CASSLLPGRGAEKLFF

j_gene: TRBJ2-1
abundance: -
v_gene: TRBV4-1
d_gene: TRBD1
len: 14
CDR3nt: TGCGCCAGCAGCCATGGGACAGGGGGTAATGAGCAGTTCTTC
CDR3aa: CASSHGTGGNEQFF

j_gene: TRBJ2-7
abundance: -
v_gene: TRBV7-9
d_gene: TRBD1
len: 15
CDR3nt: TGTGCCAGCAGCTTAGAAGGACAGGGGACCTACGAGCAGTACTTC
CDR3aa: CASSLEGQGTYEQYF

j_gene: TRBJ2-3
abundance: -
v_gene: TRBV28
d_gene: -
len: 17
CDR3nt: TGTGCCAGCAGTTTCTACAGGGCCCCGATTAGCACAGATACGCAGTATTTT
CDR3aa: CASSFYRAPISTDTQYF

j_gene: TRBJ2-1
abundance: -
v_gene: TRBV29-1
d_gene: -
len: 19
CDR3nt: TGCAGCGTTGAGAAATGGGGTAGCGGCGGGACCCATACGGCCAATGAGCAGTTCTTC
CDR3aa: CSVEKWGSGGTHTANEQFF

j_gene: TRBJ1-6
abundance: -
v_gene: TRBV3-1/TRBV3-2
d_gene: -
len: 17
CDR3nt: TGTGCCAGCAGCCAAGGCCCAGGGGAGGCTTATAATTCACCCCTCCACTTT
CDR3aa: CASSQGPGEAYNSPLHF

j_gene: TRBJ1-1
abundance: -
v_gene: TRBV21-1
d_gene: -
len: 18
CDR3nt: TGTGCCAGCAGCTGCATTGGGAGAACAAACCAACGGAACACTGAAGCTTTCTTT
CDR3aa: CASSCIGRTNQRNTEAFF

j_gene: TRBJ1-6
abundance: once
v_gene: TRBV5-1
d_gene: -
len: 14
CDR3nt: TGCGCCAGCAGCTTGGCACAGAATAATTCACCCCTCCACTTT
CDR3aa: CASSLAQNNSPLHF

j_gene: TRBJ2-1
abundance: -
v_gene: TRBV11-1
d_gene: TRBD2
len: 13
CDR3nt: TGTGCCAGCAGGGGGCGGGAGTACAATGAGCAGTTCTTC
CDR3aa: CASRGREYNEQFF